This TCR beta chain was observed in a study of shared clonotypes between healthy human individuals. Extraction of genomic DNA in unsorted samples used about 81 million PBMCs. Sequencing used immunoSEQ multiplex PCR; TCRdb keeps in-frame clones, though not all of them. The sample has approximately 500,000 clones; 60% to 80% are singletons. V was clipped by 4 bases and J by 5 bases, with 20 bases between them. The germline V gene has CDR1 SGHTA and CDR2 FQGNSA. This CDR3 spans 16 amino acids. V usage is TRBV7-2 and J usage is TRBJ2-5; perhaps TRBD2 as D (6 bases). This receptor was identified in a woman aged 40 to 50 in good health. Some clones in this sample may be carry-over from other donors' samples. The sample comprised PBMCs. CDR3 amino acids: CASSSSATRRAETQYF. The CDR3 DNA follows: TGTGCCAGCAGCTCCTCTGCGACTAGGCGGGCCGAGACCCAGTACTTC.